Listed here are 4 T cell receptor beta chains from one sample, sequenced in a study of blood T cell repertoires in COVID-19. TCRdb keeps only in-frame clones here, not all; method: immunoSEQ multiplex PCR. The sample has approximately 220,000 clones; 75% to 90% are singletons. The sample comprised PBMCs or T cells enriched from blood (not recorded which). These TCRs come from a woman in her 30s who had been exposed to COVID-19.

The chain recombines TRBV19 with TRBJ1-3; D not certain. V was cut by 2 bases and J by 0 bases, with 11 bases left in between. The CDR3 length is 16 residues. Germline CDR1 and CDR2: LNHDA and SQIVND (reference sequence). The CDR3 region is CASSILDAYSGNTIYF. Here the CDR3 DNA reads TGTGCCAGTAGTATACTAGACGCGTACTCTGGAAACACCATATATTTT. Based on the CDR3 plus reference TRBV19 and TRBJ1-3, the full variable domain is DGGITQSPKYLFRKEGQNVTLSCEQNLNHDAMYWYRQDPGQGLRLIYYSQIVNDFQKGDIAEGYSVSREKKESFPLTVTSAQKNPTAFYLCASSILDAYSGNTIYFGEGSWLTVV.

Turning to this clone: Other DNA sequences in the same sample also yield this CDR3. The chain employs TRBV28 and TRBJ2-7, with D possibly matching TRBD2 (5 bases). V was clipped by 6 bases and J by 4 bases, with 7 bases between them. CDR3 length: 11 amino acids. Looked up from germline, CDR1 is MDHEN and CDR2 is SYDVKM. CDR3 protein: CASSPGYEQYF. The CDR3 DNA reads TGTGCCAGCAGCCCGGGGTACGAGCAGTACTTC.

This clone came up once. CDR3 nucleotides: TGTGCCAGCAGTGCCGAGGTCCGCAATCAGCCCCAGCATTTT. Its translation is CASSAEVRNQPQHF. This chain uses TRBV2 with TRBJ1-5; no reliable D call. The CDR3 covers 14 residues. From germline, CDR1 is SNHLY and CDR2 FYNNEI. Deletions cut 4 bases from V and 2 bases from J, with 9 bases between.

The chain couples TRBV27 to TRBJ1-1; 8 positions agree with TRBD1. CDR1 is MNHEY and CDR2 is SMNVEV in the germline V gene (reference sequence). The CDR3 is 15 residues long. After removal of 3 bases from V and 5 bases from J, the junction contained 8 bases not matched to a gene. CDR3 nucleotides: TGTGCCAGCAGTTTCTTAACAGGGGGTAAAACTGAAGCTTTCTTT. Its translation is CASSFLTGGKTEAFF.